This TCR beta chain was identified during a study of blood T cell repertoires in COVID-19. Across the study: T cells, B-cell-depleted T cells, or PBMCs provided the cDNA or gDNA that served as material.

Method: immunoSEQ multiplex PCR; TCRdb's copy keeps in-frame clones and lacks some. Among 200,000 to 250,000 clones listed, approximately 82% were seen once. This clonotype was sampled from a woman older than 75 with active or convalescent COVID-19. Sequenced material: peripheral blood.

CDR3: CASSSTGRPSEAFF. CDR3 nucleotides: TGCGCCAGCAGCTCGACAGGGCGTCCATCTGAAGCTTTCTTT. The rearrangement uses TRBV5-1 and TRBJ1-1, with 7 bases aligning to TRBD1. The CDR3 sequence is 14 residues long. Losses at the gene ends were 3 bases for V and 6 bases for J; bases not matched to a gene: 8. The germline CDR1 and CDR2 sequences are SGHRS and YFSETQ.